The next 13 T cell receptor beta chains were all read from a single sample in a study of T cells in Graves' hyperthyroidism and ophthalmopathy. Template material for amplifying TCR beta CDR3 regions consisted of RNA transcripts. The HTBI primer set drove a first-round RT-PCR of the TCR CDR3. TCRdb processed the multiplex PCR reads anew with MiXCR; each CDR3 protein has one entry. In the table there are about 700,000 distinct CDR3 sequences, less than 45% of which are singletons. Sequencing input: peripheral blood or thyroid tissue (not recorded which). These receptors all stem from an adult man with Graves' disease, either hyperthyroidism or ophthalmopathy (not recorded which).

Comments on this clonotype: It is likely a read error, because the conserved phenylalanine at the end of the CDR3 is missing. V usage is TRBV7-9 and J usage is TRBJ2-7; 9 nucleotides agree with TRBD2. Germline V lookup: CDR1 SEHNR, CDR2 FQNEAQ (reference sequence). This CDR3 comprises 14 residues. CDR3 amino acids: CASSLAGEGDEQYL. The CDR3 nucleotides read TGTGCCAGCAGTTTAGCGGGAGAGGGAGACGAGCAGTACCTC.

This clonotype was picked up many times. V and J are TRBV7-9 and TRBJ1-2, with 9 nucleotides matching TRBD1. The CDR3 runs to 16 residues. V was clipped by 3 bases and J by 6 bases; unmatched bases: 11. Germline CDR1 is SEHNR and CDR2 is FQNEAQ (reference sequence). The CDR3 here is CASSFSGTGQGDGYTF. The CDR3 coding sequence is TGTGCCAGCAGCTTCTCCGGGACAGGGCAAGGGGATGGCTACACCTTC. The variable domain in full, completed from reference TRBV7-9 and TRBJ1-2, reads DTGVSQNPRHKITKRGQNVTFRCDPISEHNRLYWYRQTLGQGPEFLTYFQNEAQLEKSRLLSDRFSAERPKGSFSTLEIQRTEQGDSAMYLCASSFSGTGQGDGYTFGSGTRLTVV.

V gene TRBV7-2 combines with J gene TRBJ2-3; 7 nucleotides align to TRBD2. V lost 6 bases to trimming and J lost 0 bases; unmatched junction nucleotides: 6. Germline lookup yields CDR1 SGHTA and CDR2 FQGNSA. The CDR3 runs 15 residues. CDR3 sequence: CASRDLAASTDTQYF. The CDR3 DNA is TGTGCCAGCAGAGACCTAGCGGCCAGCACAGATACGCAGTATTTT.

The J gene is TRBJ1-6, the V gene TRBV7-2; D is uncertain. Looked up from germline, CDR1 is SGHTA and CDR2 is FQGNSA. Trimming shortened V by 0 bases and J by 15 bases, and 18 bases separated the two germline ends. The CDR3 has 15 residues. CDR3 in amino acids: CASSLATAWHSRLHF. Here the CDR3 DNA reads TGTGCCAGCAGCTTAGCCACAGCATGGCACAGTCGCCTCCACTTT.

This chain joins TRBV20-1 and TRBJ1-5, with a possible D match to TRBD1 (5 bases). The CDR3 totals 14 residues. Germline V CDR1 and CDR2: DFQATT, SNEGSKA (reference sequence). The V and J ends lost 2 bases and 6 bases respectively, with 14 bases between them. The CDR3 loop reads CSARPGTAAQPQHF. Here the CDR3 DNA reads TGCAGTGCTAGACCCGGGACCGCCGCTCAGCCCCAGCATTTT.

V is TRBV7-9 and J is TRBJ2-7, with 9 bases that match TRBD1. V gave up 5 bases and J gave up 2 bases; unmatched junction bases: 7. Germline lookup yields CDR1 SEHNR and CDR2 FQNEAQ (reference sequence). This CDR3 region has 15 residues. The CDR3 sequence: CASSSTGGIAYEQYF. The CDR3 bases are TGTGCCAGCAGCAGTACAGGGGGCATTGCCTACGAGCAGTACTTC.

The chain carries TRBV20-1 and TRBJ1-4; D not certain. Trimming stripped 5 bases from V and 0 bases from J, with 16 bases between. This CDR3 comprises 16 residues. Germline CDR1 is DFQATT and CDR2 is SNEGSKA (reference sequence). Here the CDR3 DNA reads TGCAGTGCTGAGACTAGCGAGGAAGCAACTAATGAAAAACTGTTTTTT. Protein sequence: CSAETSEEATNEKLFF.

About this clonotype: An end of the junction differs from the germline gene, which may be a read error. This chain joins TRBV7-6 and TRBJ2-5; D possibly corresponds to TRBD2 (6 bases). Germline-derived CDR1 and CDR2 are SGHVS and FNYEAQ. The CDR3 runs to 15 residues. As DNA, the CDR3 is TGTGCTAGCAGCTTAGATGGAGGGTCCGGAGAGACCCAGTACTTC. As protein: CASSLDGGSGETQYF.

This clonotype was counted only a few times. Its ends do not fully match the called genes, so a read error is possible. This chain connects TRBV5-1 to TRBJ2-7, with D maybe TRBD2 (6 bases). The CDR3 loop spans 15 amino acids. Germline V gene data show CDR1 as SGHRS and CDR2 as YFSETQ. CDR3 residues: CASSSGAGTLGGQYF. The CDR3 DNA reads as TGTGCCAGCAGCTCTGGGGCCGGGACTCTAGGAGGGCAGTACTTC.

The table lists this clonotype with many counts. The rearrangement uses TRBV7-9 and TRBJ2-7, with D possibly matching TRBD1 (6 bases). Per the germline V gene, CDR1 is SEHNR and CDR2 is FQNEAQ (reference sequence). V was pared by 5 bases and J by 3 bases, with 14 bases between. The CDR3 loop spans 14 amino acids. The CDR3 protein is CASSLGQLIYEQYF. The DNA of the CDR3 is TGTGCCAGCAGCCTCGGACAGCTGATCTACGAGCAGTACTTC.

This clonotype was observed at least ten times. The chain has TRBV5-1 and TRBJ1-3; D possibly corresponds to TRBD1 (6 bases). Germline V CDR1 and CDR2: SGHRS, YFSETQ. CDR3 length equals 15 residues. V was shortened by 0 bases and J by 2 bases, with 9 bases between the two germline ends. The chain's CDR3 is CASSLVGGTGNTIYF. The CDR3 nucleotides are TGCGCCAGCAGCTTGGTGGGGGGCACTGGAAACACCATATATTTT. The complete variable domain, with remaining parts taken from reference TRBV5-1 and TRBJ1-3, reads KAGVTQTPRYLIKTRGQQVTLSCSPISGHRSVSWYQQTPGQGLQFLFEYFSETQRNKGNFPGRFSGRQFSNSRSEMNVSTLELGDSALYLCASSLVGGTGNTIYFGEGSWLTVV.

This clonotype has ten or more counts. This chain joins TRBV24-1 and TRBJ1-5; D remains ambiguous. The CDR3 has 12 amino acids. Trimming took off 1 base at V and 6 bases at J, with 3 bases between the two ends. The germline V gene has CDR1 KGHDR and CDR2 SFDVKD. The CDR3 DNA is TGTGCCACCAGTGATTTTGGTCAGCCCCAGCATTTT. Translation gives CATSDFGQPQHF.

The genes are TRBV19 and TRBJ1-3; D might be TRBD1 (6 bases). Trimming cost V 11 bases and J 0 bases, with 11 bases left between them. The CDR3 totals 13 residues. From germline, CDR1 is LNHDA and CDR2 SQIVND (reference sequence). Written as DNA, the CDR3 is TGTGCCTGGGACATCGGCTCTGGAAACACCATATATTTT. This translates into CAWDIGSGNTIYF.